This entry lists 24 T cell receptor beta chains sequenced from one sample in a study of blood T cell repertoires in COVID-19. TCRdb keeps only in-frame clones here, not all; method: immunoSEQ multiplex PCR. The table includes approximately 190,000 clones, 83% detected once. The sequenced material came from peripheral blood. These receptors originate from a middle-aged woman with acute or convalescent COVID-19.

The gene calls are TRBV5-1 and TRBJ1-6; 8 nucleotides line up with TRBD1. Per the germline V gene, CDR1 is SGHRS and CDR2 is YFSETQ. With V trimmed by 4 bases and J by 7 bases, 7 bases remained unmatched. The length of the CDR3 is 15 residues. The CDR3, as DNA: TGCGCCAGCAGCGACCAAGGACAGGGAAATTCACCCCTCCACTTT. Protein: CASSDQGQGNSPLHF.

This clone was picked up one time. The V gene is TRBV5-8, the J gene TRBJ2-1, with 7 bases aligning to TRBD2. V lost 4 bases, J lost 0 bases, and 10 bases stayed unmatched. Germline V gene sequence: CDR1 SGHTS, CDR2 YDEGEE. This CDR3 contains 17 residues. The CDR3 region is CASSRGLFTSSYNEQFF. The CDR3 DNA reads as TGTGCCAGCAGCCGGGGACTATTCACCAGCTCCTACAATGAGCAGTTCTTC.

This chain joins TRBV30 and TRBJ1-1; weak D call: TRBD1 (6 bases). The CDR3 sequence is 13 residues long. Germline loops: CDR1 GTSNPN, CDR2 SVGIG (reference sequence). Trimming stripped 2 bases from V and 4 bases from J, with 11 bases between. Here the CDR3 reads CAWSTQGTTEAFF. The CDR3 coding sequence is TGTGCCTGGAGTACCCAGGGGACCACTGAAGCTTTCTTT.

The chain links TRBV27 to TRBJ1-5; tentatively, D is TRBD1 (6 bases). V lost 6 bases and J lost 7, with 16 bases in between. Per the germline V gene, CDR1 is MNHEY and CDR2 is SMNVEV (reference sequence). The length of the CDR3 is 14 residues. The CDR3 is CASSSGVWGQPQHF. CDR3 bases: TGTGCCAGCAGCTCAGGGGTTTGGGGACAGCCCCAGCATTTT.

This chain connects TRBV27 to TRBJ1-4; D is uncertain. CDR3 size: 14 residues. V was pared by 4 bases and J by 7 bases, with 13 bases between. CDR1 is MNHEY and CDR2 is SMNVEV in the germline V gene (reference sequence). The CDR3 DNA reads TGTGCCAGCAGTTCAACCCCCCGGGGTGAAAAACTGTTTTTT. This sequence encodes CASSSTPRGEKLFF.

V usage is TRBV28 and J usage is TRBJ1-3; D may be TRBD1 (5 bases). V lost 3 bases and J 4 bases, leaving 13 bases between the germline ends. This CDR3 has 15 amino acids. The germline gives CDR1 MDHEN, CDR2 SYDVKM. CDR3 DNA sequence: TGTGCCAGCAGTTTTCCAGGGTATCCCGGAAACACCATATATTTT. This encodes CASSFPGYPGNTIYF.

This chain uses TRBV25-1 with TRBJ1-2; a possible D gene is TRBD1 (6 bases). Germline V CDR1 and CDR2: MGHDK, SYGVNS. The CDR3 runs to 14 residues. The V end was cut by 2 bases, the J end by 4 bases, with 11 bases between. The CDR3 DNA follows: TGTGCCAGCAGTGAAGCCCGGGGGGCCTATGGCTACACCTTC. Translating gives CASSEARGAYGYTF.

The chain recombines TRBV19 with TRBJ1-1; D not certain. From germline, CDR1 is LNHDA and CDR2 SQIVND (reference sequence). Trimming stripped 6 bases from V and 3 bases from J, with 5 bases between. This CDR3 spans 11 amino acids. CDR3 residues: CASRRDTEAFF. CDR3 sequence (DNA): TGTGCCAGTAGAAGAGACACTGAAGCTTTCTTT.

This clone turned up a few times. The chain uses TRBV14 and TRBJ2-1; no clear D gene. Germline CDR1 is SGHDN and CDR2 is FVKESK. The CDR3 runs 14 residues. Trimming took 0 bases from V and 7 from J, leaving 10 bases between them. The DNA for the CDR3 is TGTGCCAGCAGCCAAGATCTAACCGTAAATGAGCAGTTCTTC. Its protein product is CASSQDLTVNEQFF.

The rearrangement uses TRBV30 and TRBJ2-3; 8 bases match TRBD2. V gave up 2 bases and J gave up 6 bases; unmatched junction bases: 13. The CDR3 length is 16 residues. Germline V gives CDR1 GTSNPN, CDR2 SVGIG (reference sequence). The CDR3 DNA sequence: TGTGCCTGGAGTAGAGAGATAGCGGGGCTATCGGATACGCAGTATTTT. Residues: CAWSREIAGLSDTQYF.

CDR3 DNA: TGTGCCAGCAGTCTAAGCGCGGCAGGGGATGAAAAACTGTTTTTT. As protein: CASSLSAAGDEKLFF. The chain employs TRBV28 and TRBJ1-4, with TRBD1 as a possible D gene (6 bases). Trimming left V 5 bases short and J 6 bases short, with 16 bases between. The CDR3 totals 15 residues. Germline V gene data show CDR1 as MDHEN and CDR2 as SYDVKM.

This clone was counted between two and nine times. The rearrangement joins TRBV2 to TRBJ1-5, with 7 positions matching TRBD1. Germline CDR1 and CDR2: SNHLY and FYNNEI. Trimming took 7 bases from V and 0 from J; bases not matched to a gene: 6. The CDR3 is made up of 15 amino acids. Written as DNA, the CDR3 is TGTGCCAGCAACCGGGACAGAAATAGCAATCAGCCCCAGCATTTT. Encoded protein: CASNRDRNSNQPQHF.

The rearrangement joins TRBV10-2 to TRBJ1-2; no clear D. Trimming removed 7 bases at V and 8 bases at J, with 11 bases between. CDR1 and CDR2 (germline): WSHSY, SAAADI. The CDR3 consists of 11 residues. The CDR3 nucleotides are TGCGCCAGCACCGGCGGCTCCGGCTACACCTTC. Translating gives CASTGGSGYTF.

This clone was counted once. The gene calls are TRBV5-1 and TRBJ1-5, with 8 bases fitting TRBD1. The junction had 8 bases not matched to a gene; V was cut back by 3 bases and J by 6 bases. Germline assignment: CDR1 SGHRS and CDR2 YFSETQ. The CDR3 has 15 residues. The CDR3 nucleotides are TGCGCCAGCAGCTCCGGACAGGGAGGAGGTCAGCCCCAGCATTTT. It translates to CASSSGQGGGQPQHF.

The V gene is TRBV6-5, the J gene TRBJ2-1, with a tentative D call TRBD1 (5 bases). Trimming pared 5 bases from V and 0 bases from J, leaving 11 bases between. CDR1 is MNHEY, CDR2 SVGAGI, per germline. CDR3 size: 15 residues. The CDR3 is CASSTDSSSYNEQFF. DNA for the CDR3: TGTGCCAGCAGTACAGACAGTAGCTCCTACAATGAGCAGTTCTTC.

The V gene is TRBV12-3 or TRBV12-4, the J gene TRBJ1-1; tentative D call: TRBD1 (5 bases). CDR3 size: 12 residues. V gave up 7 bases and J gave up 8 bases, with 14 bases separating them. This chain's CDR3 is CASIAPRGEAFF. In DNA, the CDR3 is TGTGCCAGCATCGCCCCGCGGGGGGAAGCTTTCTTT.

The sample holds many counts of this clone. The chain links TRBV27 to TRBJ2-1; the match to TRBD2 covers 10 bases. Per the germline V gene, CDR1 is MNHEY and CDR2 is SMNVEV (reference sequence). V shed 3 bases and J 6 bases; nucleotides not matched to a gene: 5. The CDR3 runs 15 residues. For the CDR3, the DNA is TGTGCCAGCAGTTTGTCGACTAGCGGGCGCAATGAGCAGTTCTTC. This encodes CASSLSTSGRNEQFF.

This clone was seen more than once but under ten times. V gene TRBV9 combines with J gene TRBJ2-5; the D is unclear. Deletions cut 0 bases from V and 0 bases from J, with 6 bases between. Germline CDR1 SGDLS, CDR2 YYNGEE. This CDR3 contains 14 residues. This CDR3 reads CASSVDPYQETQYF. The CDR3 coding sequence is TGTGCCAGCAGCGTAGATCCGTACCAAGAGACCCAGTACTTC. Complete variable domain (other parts from reference TRBV9 and TRBJ2-5): DSGVTQTPKHLITATGQRVTLRCSPRSGDLSVYWYQQSLDQGLQFLIQYYNGEERAKGNILERFSAQQFPDLHSELNLSSLELGDSALYFCASSVDPYQETQYFGPGTRLLVL.

This clone was counted between two and nine times. V gene TRBV12-3 or TRBV12-4 combines with J gene TRBJ1-2, with 10 bases lining up with TRBD1. The junction had 7 bases not matched to a gene; V was cut back by 7 bases and J by 8 bases. The CDR3 consists of 13 residues. This CDR3 reads CASTRDRGFGYTF. The CDR3 region has the DNA TGTGCCAGCACCCGGGACAGGGGATTCGGCTACACCTTC.

This chain connects TRBV10-3 to TRBJ1-5; 8 positions agree with TRBD1. This CDR3 contains 13 residues. Germline V gene data show CDR1 as ENHRY and CDR2 as SYGVKD. Trimming took 10 bases from V and 5 from J; bases not matched to a gene: 7. CDR3 amino acids: CATGRGRDQPQHF. CDR3 nucleotide sequence: TGTGCCACGGGCAGGGGGCGCGATCAGCCCCAGCATTTT.

The genes are TRBV6-5 and TRBJ1-1; a possible D gene is TRBD1 (6 bases). Germline CDR1 is MNHEY and CDR2 is SVGAGI. The length of the CDR3 is 14 residues. Trimming cost V 5 bases and J 3 bases, with 13 bases left between them. CDR3 amino acids: CASSLPRQDTEAFF. CDR3 nucleotides: TGTGCCAGCAGTCTCCCTCGACAGGACACTGAAGCTTTCTTT.

The rearrangement joins TRBV5-8 to TRBJ2-4; 7 nucleotides line up with TRBD2. There are 14 residues in the CDR3. Germline trimming cut 2 bases from V and 8 bases from J; bases unmatched to any gene: 7. Per the germline V gene, CDR1 is SGHTS and CDR2 is YDEGEE. The CDR3 here is CASSFGGNLDIQYF. CDR3 nucleotides: TGTGCCAGCAGCTTCGGGGGGAATTTGGACATTCAGTACTTC.

The rearrangement links TRBV5-4 to TRBJ2-3, with D tentatively TRBD2 (6 bases). Between the trimmed V and J ends, which lost 1 base and 3 bases, there was a span of 15 bases. Per germline, CDR1 SGHNT and CDR2 YYREEE (reference sequence). This CDR3 region has 16 residues. CDR3 DNA sequence: TGTGCCAGCAGCTTGCCCACGGGGGTACGGACAGATACGCAGTATTTT. Its translation: CASSLPTGVRTDTQYF. Full variable domain (outside the CDR3, taken from reference TRBV5-4 and TRBJ2-3): ETGVTQSPTHLIKTRGQQVTLRCSSQSGHNTVSWYQQALGQGPQFIFQYYREEENGRGNFPPRFSGLQFPNYSSELNVNALELDDSALYLCASSLPTGVRTDTQYFGPGTRLTVL.

This clone was seen a single time. The chain is built from TRBV2 and TRBJ2-1, with 13 positions matching TRBD2. The length of the CDR3 is 13 residues. The V gene end was trimmed by 10 bases and the J gene end by 11 bases; junction bases not matched to a gene: 8. Germline V gene data show CDR1 as SNHLY and CDR2 as FYNNEI. This CDR3 reads CATRTSGGEKQFF. CDR3 coding DNA: TGTGCCACTCGGACTAGCGGGGGAGAAAAGCAGTTCTTC.